This T cell receptor beta chain was identified during a study of memory CD4+ T cells and cytomegalovirus serostatus. At the level of the study: Healthy Belgian adult donors included nine or ten CMV-positive and 24 CMV-negative people. Notes on the study in general: CMV serostatus prediction reached median AUC 0.95, or 0.91 with US-trained model.

Only in-frame clones appear in the TCRdb table, and some are missing; sequencing was by immunoSEQ multiplex PCR. The repertoire holds 55,000 to 60,000 clones, with about three quarters as singletons. This clone was detected only once. Its specificity is not known. Single viable CD3+CD4+CD8-CD45RO+ cells were sorted as the memory CD4+ T cells. This CDR3 has 13 amino acids. The V gene end was trimmed by 2 bases and the J gene end by 7 bases; junction bases not matched to a gene: 6. Germline-derived CDR1 and CDR2 are SGHNT and YYREEE (reference sequence). The TCR sequence derives from an adult in good health and CMV-seronegative. This chain connects TRBV5-4 to TRBJ2-7, with 7 bases fitting TRBD1. The sequencing sample was made of memory CD4+ T cells from blood. CDR3 nucleotides: TGTGCCAGCAGCTTCAAGGGGGCTCGGGAGCAGTACGTC. Translated: CASSFKGAREQYV.